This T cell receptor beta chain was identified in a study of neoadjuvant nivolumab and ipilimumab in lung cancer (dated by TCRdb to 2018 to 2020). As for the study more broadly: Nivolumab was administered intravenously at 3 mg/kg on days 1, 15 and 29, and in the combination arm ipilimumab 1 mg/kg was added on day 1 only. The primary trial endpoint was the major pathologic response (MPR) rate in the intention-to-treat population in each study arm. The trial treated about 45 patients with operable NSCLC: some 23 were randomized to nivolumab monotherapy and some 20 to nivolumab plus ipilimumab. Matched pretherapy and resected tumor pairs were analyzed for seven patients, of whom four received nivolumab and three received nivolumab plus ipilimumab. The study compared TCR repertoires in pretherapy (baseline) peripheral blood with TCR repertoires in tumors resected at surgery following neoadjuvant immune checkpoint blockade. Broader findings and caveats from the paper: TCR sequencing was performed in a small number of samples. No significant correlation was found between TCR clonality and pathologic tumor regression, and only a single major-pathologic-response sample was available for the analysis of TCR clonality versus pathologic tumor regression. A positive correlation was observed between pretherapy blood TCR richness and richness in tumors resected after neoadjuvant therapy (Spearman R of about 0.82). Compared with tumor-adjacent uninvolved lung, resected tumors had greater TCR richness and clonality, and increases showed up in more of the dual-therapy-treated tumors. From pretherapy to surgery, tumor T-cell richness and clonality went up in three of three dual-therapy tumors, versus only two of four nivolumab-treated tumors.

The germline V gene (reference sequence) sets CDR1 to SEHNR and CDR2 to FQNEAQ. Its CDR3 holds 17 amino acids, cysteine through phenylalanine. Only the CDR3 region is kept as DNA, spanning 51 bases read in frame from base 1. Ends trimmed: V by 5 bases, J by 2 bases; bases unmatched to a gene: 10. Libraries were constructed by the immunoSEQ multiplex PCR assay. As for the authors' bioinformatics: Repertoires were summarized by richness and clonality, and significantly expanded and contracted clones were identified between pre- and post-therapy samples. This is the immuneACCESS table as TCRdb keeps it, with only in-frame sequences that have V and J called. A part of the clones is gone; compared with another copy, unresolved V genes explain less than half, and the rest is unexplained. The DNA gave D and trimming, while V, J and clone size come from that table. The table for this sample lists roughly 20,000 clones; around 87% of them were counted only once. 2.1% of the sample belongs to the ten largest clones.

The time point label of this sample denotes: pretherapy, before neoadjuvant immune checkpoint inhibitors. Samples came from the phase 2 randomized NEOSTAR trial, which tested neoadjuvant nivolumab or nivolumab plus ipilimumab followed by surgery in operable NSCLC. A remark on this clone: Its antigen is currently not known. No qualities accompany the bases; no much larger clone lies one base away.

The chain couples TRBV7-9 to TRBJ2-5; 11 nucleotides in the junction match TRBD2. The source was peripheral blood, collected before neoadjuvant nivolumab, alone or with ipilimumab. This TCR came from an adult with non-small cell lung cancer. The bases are TGTGCCAGCAGCGCATTGGCTAGCGGGGGGATTCAAGAGACCCAGTACTTC. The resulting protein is CASSALASGGIQETQYF. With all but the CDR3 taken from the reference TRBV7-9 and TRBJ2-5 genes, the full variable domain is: DTGVSQNPRHKITKRGQNVTFRCDPISEHNRLYWYRQTLGQGPEFLTYFQNEAQLEKSRLLSDRFSAERPKGSFSTLEIQRTEQGDSAMYLCASSALASGGIQETQYFGPGTRLLVL.